This T cell receptor beta chain stems from a study of blood T cell repertoires in COVID-19. Across the study: Sources were T cells, B-cell-depleted T cells, or PBMCs; the material itself was cDNA or gDNA.

Under the authors' procedure: Using reference gene primer amplification, nucleated cell counts were estimated. Using immunoSEQ multiplex PCR, the repertoire was profiled, and TCRdb retains in-frame clones only, with some absent. The V and J calls and clone size come from that table; D and trimming were worked out from the DNA. This sample has about 110,000 clones, with about four fifths found just once. To note about this clone: Its ends do not fully match the called genes, so a read error is possible.

This CDR3 comprises 17 residues. CDR1 and CDR2 (germline): SGDLS, YYNGEE. The chain joins TRBV9 to TRBJ1-3; D is undetermined. The sample comprised peripheral blood. This clonotype was sampled from a woman between 70 and 85 years old with acute or convalescent COVID-19. DNA of the CDR3: TGTGCCAGCAGCGTAGGGGAGGGTTGGAGTTCTGGAAACTCCATATATTTT. The encoded protein is CASSVGEGWSSGNSIYF. Full variable domain (outside the CDR3, taken from reference TRBV9 and TRBJ1-3): DSGVTQTPKHLITATGQRVTLRCSPRSGDLSVYWYQQSLDQGLQFLIQYYNGEERAKGNILERFSAQQFPDLHSELNLSSLELGDSALYFCASSVGEGWSSGNSIYFGEGSWLTVV.